These 10 T cell receptor beta chains share one sample of origin, sequenced in a study of blood T cells in healthy people across ages. For the second PCR, which ran for about 7 to 11 cycles, a sample-barcoded 5' primer and a J-beta primer mix were used. TCRdb independently ran MiXCR on the 5' RACE reads; one entry per CDR3 protein. Of about 1.1 million distinct CDR3 sequences listed, less than 45% are singletons. Sequencing was done on a sample of blood. The receptors here all came from a man aged 18 to 30 in good health.

The chain joins TRBV27 to TRBJ1-6, with D uncertain. V was trimmed by 5 bases and J by 5 bases, leaving 4 bases between them. CDR1 and CDR2 (germline): MNHEY, SMNVEV (reference sequence). This CDR3 region has 12 residues. CDR3 in DNA: TGTGCCAGCAGTCATAATAATTCACCCCTCCACTTT. Translated: CASSHNNSPLHF.

This chain connects TRBV5-5 to TRBJ1-3; D unresolved. This CDR3 has 14 amino acids. V dropped 5 bases and J dropped 0 bases, with 9 bases sitting between them. Per the germline V gene, CDR1 is SGHKS and CDR2 is YYEKEE (reference sequence). The CDR3 nucleotides read TGTGCCAGCAGGCAGATTTCCTCTGGAAACACCATATATTTT. It is translated as CASRQISSGNTIYF.

The chain uses TRBV27 and TRBJ1-4; no clear D gene. CDR1 is MNHEY and CDR2 is SMNVEV in the germline V gene (reference sequence). V dropped 3 bases and J dropped 3 bases, with 8 bases sitting between them. This CDR3 contains 14 residues. The CDR3 region is CASSFTSSNEKLFF. The CDR3 nucleotides read TGTGCCAGCAGTTTTACCAGTTCTAATGAAAAACTGTTTTTT.

The chain is built from TRBV2 and TRBJ2-5; 8 nucleotides align to TRBD1. The CDR3 sequence is 12 residues long. J gave up 5 bases and V 11 bases, and 7 bases lay outside the gene matches. Per the germline V gene, CDR1 is SNHLY and CDR2 is FYNNEI. The CDR3 DNA sequence: TGTGCCGGCGACAGGGGACAGGAGACCCAGTACTTC. Translation: CAGDRGQETQYF.

The chain is built from TRBV6-2 or TRBV6-3 and TRBJ2-3, with D perhaps TRBD1 (5 bases). The germline V gene encodes CDR1 MNHEY and CDR2 SVGEGT. V was pared by 3 bases and J by 2 bases, with 12 bases between. This CDR3 region has 15 residues. CDR3 amino acids: CASSYEGAHTDTQYF. The CDR3 nucleotides read TGTGCCAGCAGTTATGAAGGGGCCCACACAGATACGCAGTATTTT.

The rearrangement uses TRBV3-1 and TRBJ2-7, with a weak D call TRBD1 (6 bases). V lost 2 bases to trimming and J lost 6 bases, with 14 bases between them. This CDR3 is built from 14 residues. Germline-derived CDR1 and CDR2 are LGHDT and YNNKEL (reference sequence). CDR3 bases: TGTGCCAGCAGCCAAACAGGGTCGATTGGCGAGCAGTACTTC. It codes for CASSQTGSIGEQYF.

The chain links TRBV12-3 or TRBV12-4 to TRBJ2-1, with D uncertain. V lost 1 base and J 5 bases, leaving 9 bases between the germline ends. This CDR3 has 14 amino acids. The DNA of the CDR3 is TGTGCCAGCAGTTTAGGGCCTAGGAACAATGAGCAGTTCTTC. Translating gives CASSLGPRNNEQFF.

The chain links TRBV20-1 to TRBJ1-1; the match to TRBD1 covers 7 bases. This CDR3 has 14 amino acids. V trimming: 5 bases; J trimming: 3 bases; junction bases outside the gene matches: 9. Germline lookup yields CDR1 DFQATT and CDR2 SNEGSKA (reference sequence). The CDR3 DNA sequence: TGCAGTGCTGATGATCAGGGGGGGGACACTGAAGCTTTCTTT. It yields the protein CSADDQGGDTEAFF.

The V call is TRBV2, the J call TRBJ1-2, with 7 bases aligning to TRBD1. V shed 7 bases, J shed 4 bases, and the junction held 15 bases outside the gene matches. The CDR3 loop spans 16 amino acids. The germline CDR1 and CDR2 sequences are SNHLY and FYNNEI. The CDR3 sequence is CASTSRVRDRGYGYTF. DNA for the CDR3: TGTGCCAGCACGTCAAGGGTCCGGGACAGAGGCTATGGCTACACCTTC. The variable domain in full, with the rest retrieved from reference TRBV2 and TRBJ1-2, is EPEVTQTPSHQVTQMGQEVILRCVPISNHLYFYWYRQILGQKVEFLVSFYNNEISEKSEIFDDQFSVERPDGSNFTLKIRSTKLEDSAMYFCASTSRVRDRGYGYTFGSGTRLTVV.

This clonotype was seen repeatedly, ten times or more. The rearrangement uses TRBV12-3 or TRBV12-4 and TRBJ1-2; maybe TRBD1 (5 bases). V was shortened by 5 bases and J by 7 bases, with 17 bases between the two germline ends. This CDR3 region has 14 residues. In DNA form, the CDR3 reads TGTGCCAGCAGTCCAGGGACGGCGATGCGTGGCTACACCTTC. It is translated as CASSPGTAMRGYTF.